One sample yielded the 8 T cell receptor beta chains listed below, sequenced in a study of beta chain features in type 1 diabetes. Of the isolated RNA, all was reverse transcribed, and so the sequenced material was expressed TCRB transcripts. Measured with immunoSEQ multiplex PCR; TCRdb has only the in-frame clones, and not every one. The sample contains a few hundred thousand clones, roughly 30% of which appear only once. Material: naive CD4+ T cells from blood. These receptors all stem from a man aged 18 to 30 in good health.

This clone is a singleton in its sample. This chain uses TRBV19 with TRBJ1-2; D remains unclear. V lost 3 bases and J 2 bases, leaving 7 bases between the germline ends. The CDR3 sequence is 13 residues long. CDR1 and CDR2 from the germline V gene are LNHDA and SQIVND (reference sequence). CDR3 DNA: TGTGCCAGTAGTATGCGGGGAAACTATGGCTACACCTTC. Its translation is CASSMRGNYGYTF.

This clone has more than one count but fewer than ten. This rearrangement joins TRBV9 to TRBJ2-3; no firm D call. Trimming pared 4 bases from V and 2 bases from J, leaving 11 bases between. The CDR3 sequence is 14 residues long. CDR1 is SGDLS, CDR2 YYNGEE, per germline. CDR3 residues: CASSPGGITDTQYF. DNA of the CDR3: TGTGCCAGCAGCCCAGGTGGAATCACAGATACGCAGTATTTT.

The gene calls are TRBV4-3 and TRBJ2-6, with D maybe TRBD2 (6 bases). The CDR3 is 15 amino acids. Germline values: CDR1 LGHNA, CDR2 YSLEER. Trimming shortened V by 6 bases and J by 4 bases, and 13 bases separated the two germline ends. CDR3: CASSPTGVGANVLTF. In DNA, the CDR3 is TGCGCCAGCAGTCCCACGGGGGTCGGGGCCAACGTCCTGACTTTC.

The rearrangement links TRBV7-3 to TRBJ1-2; D possibly corresponds to TRBD1 (6 bases). V was trimmed by 5 bases and J by 6 bases, leaving 16 bases between them. The CDR3 loop spans 14 amino acids. Germline CDR1 is SGHTA and CDR2 is FQGTGA. For the CDR3, the DNA is TGTGCCAGCAGCAAAACAGGGCGTCGGGATGGCTACACCTTC. This codes for CASSKTGRRDGYTF.

The V call is TRBV21-1, the J call TRBJ2-7. TRBV21-1 is a pseudogene segment. This CDR3 comprises 13 residues. This CDR3 is CASSNYWPYEQYF. Here the CDR3 DNA reads TGTGCCAGCAGCAATTACTGGCCCTACGAGCAGTACTTC.

This clone was recorded a few times. The CDR3: CASRDMTGAYEQYF. As DNA, the CDR3 is TGTGCCAGCAGGGATATGACAGGGGCCTACGAGCAGTACTTC. The gene calls are TRBV2 and TRBJ2-7, with 8 positions matching TRBD1. The CDR3 contains 14 residues. Trimming cost V 6 bases and J 2 bases; bases outside gene matches: 6. The V gene's germline CDR1 is SNHLY and CDR2 FYNNEI.

This clone was counted only a few times. This chain uses TRBV7-9 with TRBJ1-3; D is perhaps TRBD1 (5 bases). From germline, CDR1 is SEHNR and CDR2 FQNEAQ (reference sequence). With 4 bases removed from V and 0 bases from J, the gap between germline ends came to 13 bases. This CDR3 is 16 amino acids long. The DNA for the CDR3 is TGTGCCAGCAGCTCTGCGGAGGGGCACTCTGGAAACACCATATATTTT. The encoded protein is CASSSAEGHSGNTIYF.

In this sample, this clone turned up a few times. This rearrangement joins TRBV7-3 to TRBJ2-2, with D uncertain. The germline V gene has CDR1 SGHTA and CDR2 FQGTGA. The CDR3 consists of 13 residues. Trimming stripped 5 bases from V and 2 bases from J, with 6 bases between. The CDR3 loop reads CASSPGNTGELFF. For the CDR3, the DNA is TGTGCCAGCAGCCCAGGCAACACCGGGGAGCTGTTTTTT.